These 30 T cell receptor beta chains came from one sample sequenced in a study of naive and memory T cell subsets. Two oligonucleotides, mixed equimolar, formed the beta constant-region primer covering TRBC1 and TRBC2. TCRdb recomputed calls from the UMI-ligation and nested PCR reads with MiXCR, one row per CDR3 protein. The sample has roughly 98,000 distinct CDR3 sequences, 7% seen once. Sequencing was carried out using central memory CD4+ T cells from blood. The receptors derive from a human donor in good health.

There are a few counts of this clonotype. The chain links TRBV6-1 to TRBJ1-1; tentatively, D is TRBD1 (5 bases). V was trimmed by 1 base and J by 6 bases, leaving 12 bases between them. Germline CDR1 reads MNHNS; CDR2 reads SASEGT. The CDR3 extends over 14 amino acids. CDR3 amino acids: CASSEVVQGAEAFF. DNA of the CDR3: TGTGCCAGCAGTGAAGTAGTTCAGGGCGCTGAAGCTTTCTTT.

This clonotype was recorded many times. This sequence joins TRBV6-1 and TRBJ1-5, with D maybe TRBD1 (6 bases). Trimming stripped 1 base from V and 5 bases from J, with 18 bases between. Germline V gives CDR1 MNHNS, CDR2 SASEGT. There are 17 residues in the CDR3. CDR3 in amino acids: CASSEVMGAAADQPQHF. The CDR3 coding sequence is TGTGCCAGCAGTGAAGTTATGGGGGCTGCGGCCGATCAGCCCCAGCATTTT.

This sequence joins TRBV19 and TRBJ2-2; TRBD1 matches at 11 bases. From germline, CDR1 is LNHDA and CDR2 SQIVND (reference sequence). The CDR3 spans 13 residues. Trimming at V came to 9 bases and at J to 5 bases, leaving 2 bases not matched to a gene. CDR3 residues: CASRDRGTGELFF. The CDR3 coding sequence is TGTGCCAGCCGGGACAGGGGGACCGGGGAGCTGTTTTTT.

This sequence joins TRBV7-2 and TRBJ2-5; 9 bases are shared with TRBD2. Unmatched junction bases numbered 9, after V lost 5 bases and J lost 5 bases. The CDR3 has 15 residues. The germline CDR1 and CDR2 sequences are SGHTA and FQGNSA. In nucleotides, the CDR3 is TGTGCCAGCAGCCCAAGGGCTAGCGGGGTGGAGACCCAGTACTTC. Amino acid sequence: CASSPRASGVETQYF.

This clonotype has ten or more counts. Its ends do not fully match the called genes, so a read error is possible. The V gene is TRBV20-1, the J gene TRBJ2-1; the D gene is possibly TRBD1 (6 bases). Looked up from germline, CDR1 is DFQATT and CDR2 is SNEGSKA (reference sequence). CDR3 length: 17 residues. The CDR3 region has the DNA TGCAGTGCTCGTGACTGGACAGCCCTTCGCTCCTACAATGAACAGTTCTTC. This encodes CSARDWTALRSYNEQFF.

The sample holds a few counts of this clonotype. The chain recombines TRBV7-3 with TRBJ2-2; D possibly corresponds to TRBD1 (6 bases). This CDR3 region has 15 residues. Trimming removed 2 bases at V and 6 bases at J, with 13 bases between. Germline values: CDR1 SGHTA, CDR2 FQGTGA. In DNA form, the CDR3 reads TGTGCCAGCAGCTTAGAAGGGGGTGTCTCCGGGGAGCTGTTTTTT. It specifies CASSLEGGVSGELFF.

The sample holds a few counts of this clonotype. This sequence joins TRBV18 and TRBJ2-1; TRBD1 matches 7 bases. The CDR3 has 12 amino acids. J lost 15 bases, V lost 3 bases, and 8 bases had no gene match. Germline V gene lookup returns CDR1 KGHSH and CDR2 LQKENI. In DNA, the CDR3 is TGTGCCAGCTCACCCGGGACAGTCGAGGGGTTCTTC. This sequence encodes CASSPGTVEGFF.

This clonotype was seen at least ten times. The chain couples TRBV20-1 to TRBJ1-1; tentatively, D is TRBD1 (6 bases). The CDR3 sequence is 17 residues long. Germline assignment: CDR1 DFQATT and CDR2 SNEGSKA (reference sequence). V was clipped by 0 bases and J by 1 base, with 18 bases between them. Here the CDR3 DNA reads TGCAGTGCTAGAGATGGGGGCGGGTCAAGTTGGAACACTGAAGCTTTCTTT. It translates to CSARDGGGSSWNTEAFF.

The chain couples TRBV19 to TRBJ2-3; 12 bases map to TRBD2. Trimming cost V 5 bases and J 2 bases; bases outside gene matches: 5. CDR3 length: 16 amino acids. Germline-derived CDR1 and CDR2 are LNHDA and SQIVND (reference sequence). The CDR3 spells CASSPGLAGSTDTQYF. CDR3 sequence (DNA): TGTGCCAGTAGTCCCGGACTAGCGGGATCCACAGATACGCAGTATTTT.

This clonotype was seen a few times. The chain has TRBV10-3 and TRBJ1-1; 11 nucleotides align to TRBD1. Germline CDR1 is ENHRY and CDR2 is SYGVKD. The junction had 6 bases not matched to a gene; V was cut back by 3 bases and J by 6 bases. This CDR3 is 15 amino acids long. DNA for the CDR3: TGTGCCATCAGTGACGGACAGGGGGCAAACTCTGAAGCTTTCTTT. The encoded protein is CAISDGQGANSEAFF.

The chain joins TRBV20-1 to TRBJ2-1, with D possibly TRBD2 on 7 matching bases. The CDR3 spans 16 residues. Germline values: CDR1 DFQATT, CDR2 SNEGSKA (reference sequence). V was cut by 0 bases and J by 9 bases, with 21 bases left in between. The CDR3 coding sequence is TGCAGTGCTAGAGATTACGGGGGGCCAGGGCGGGGTGAGCAGTTCTTC. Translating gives CSARDYGGPGRGEQFF.

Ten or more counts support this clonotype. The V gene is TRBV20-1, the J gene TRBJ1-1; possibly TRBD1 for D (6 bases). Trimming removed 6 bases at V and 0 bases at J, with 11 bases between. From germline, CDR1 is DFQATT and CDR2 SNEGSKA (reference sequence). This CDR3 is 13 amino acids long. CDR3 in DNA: TGCAGTGCCAGCAGGGGTCTGAACACTGAAGCTTTCTTT. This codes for CSASRGLNTEAFF.

In nucleotides, the CDR3 is TGCAGCGTTGAACGGGACAGCAGCCAAGAGACCCAGTACTTC. This codes for CSVERDSSQETQYF. V usage is TRBV29-1 and J usage is TRBJ2-5; 7 bases match TRBD1. Germline assignment: CDR1 SQVTM and CDR2 ANQGSEA. The length of the CDR3 is 14 residues. V lost 2 bases, J lost 1 base, and 4 bases stayed unmatched.

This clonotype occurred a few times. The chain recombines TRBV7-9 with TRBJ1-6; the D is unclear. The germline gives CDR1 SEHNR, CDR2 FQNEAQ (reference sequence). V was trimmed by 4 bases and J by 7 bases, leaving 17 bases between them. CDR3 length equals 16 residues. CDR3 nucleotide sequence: TGTGCCAGCAGCTCCGAGGGTGCAGGCACCAATTCACCCCTCCACTTT. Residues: CASSSEGAGTNSPLHF.

CDR3 region: CSVFEGGKTQYF. CDR3 DNA sequence: TGCAGCGTTTTCGAGGGCGGGAAGACCCAGTACTTC. V gene TRBV29-1 combines with J gene TRBJ2-5, with D perhaps matching TRBD2 (6 bases). V lost 5 bases and J 6 bases, leaving 13 bases between the germline ends. The CDR3 is 12 residues long. Germline V gene sequence: CDR1 SQVTM, CDR2 ANQGSEA.

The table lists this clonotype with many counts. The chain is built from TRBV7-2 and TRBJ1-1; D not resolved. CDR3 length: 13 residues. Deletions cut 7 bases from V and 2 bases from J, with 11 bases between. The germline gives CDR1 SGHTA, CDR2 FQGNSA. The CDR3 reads CASNAKRNTEAFF. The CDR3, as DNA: TGTGCCAGCAACGCTAAGAGAAACACTGAAGCTTTCTTT.

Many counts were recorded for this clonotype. Here the CDR3 reads CASSLQGAANEKLFF. CDR3 coding DNA: TGTGCCAGCAGCCTCCAGGGGGCGGCCAATGAAAAACTGTTTTTT. The chain employs TRBV4-2 and TRBJ1-4, with 8 nucleotides matching TRBD1. CDR3 size: 15 residues. Unmatched junction bases numbered 6, after V lost 4 bases and J lost 5 bases. CDR1 is LGHNA, CDR2 YNFKEQ, per germline.

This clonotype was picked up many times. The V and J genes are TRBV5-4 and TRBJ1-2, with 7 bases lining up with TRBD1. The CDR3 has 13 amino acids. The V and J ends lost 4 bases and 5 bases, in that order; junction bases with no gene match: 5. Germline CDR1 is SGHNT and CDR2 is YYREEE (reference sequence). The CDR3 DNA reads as TGTGCCAGCAGCAAGGACAGGACGTATGGCTACACCTTC. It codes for CASSKDRTYGYTF.

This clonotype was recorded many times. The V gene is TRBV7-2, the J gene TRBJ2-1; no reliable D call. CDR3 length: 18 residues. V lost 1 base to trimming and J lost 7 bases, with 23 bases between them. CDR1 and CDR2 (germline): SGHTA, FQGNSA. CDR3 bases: TGTGCCAGCAGCTTAGGGGTTCGACGGGCGAGGTCGACGAATGAGCAGTTCTTC. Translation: CASSLGVRRARSTNEQFF.

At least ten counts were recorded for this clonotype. CDR3 nucleotides: TGTGCCAGCAGTGTTGGGACAGGGTACCAGCCCCAGCATTTT. This translates into CASSVGTGYQPQHF. J is TRBJ1-5 and V is TRBV2, with 9 bases identical to TRBD1. The J segment lost 7 bases and the V segment lost 4 bases, leaving 5 bases of the junction unmatched. The length of the CDR3 is 14 residues. Germline loops: CDR1 SNHLY, CDR2 FYNNEI.

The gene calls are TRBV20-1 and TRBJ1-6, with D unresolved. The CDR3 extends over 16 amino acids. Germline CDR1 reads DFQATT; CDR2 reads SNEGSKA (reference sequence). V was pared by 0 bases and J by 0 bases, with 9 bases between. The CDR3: CSARDGRSSYNSPLHF. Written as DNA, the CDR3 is TGCAGTGCTAGAGATGGACGGAGCTCCTATAATTCACCCCTCCACTTT.

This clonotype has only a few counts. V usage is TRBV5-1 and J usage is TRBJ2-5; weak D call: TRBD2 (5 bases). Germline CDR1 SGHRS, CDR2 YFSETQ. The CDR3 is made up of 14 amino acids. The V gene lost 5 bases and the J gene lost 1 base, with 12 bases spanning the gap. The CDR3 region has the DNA TGCGCCAGCAGTAACCCTCGGGGCCAAGAGACCCAGTACTTC. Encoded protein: CASSNPRGQETQYF. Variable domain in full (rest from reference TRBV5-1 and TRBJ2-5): KAGVTQTPRYLIKTRGQQVTLSCSPISGHRSVSWYQQTPGQGLQFLFEYFSETQRNKGNFPGRFSGRQFSNSRSEMNVSTLELGDSALYLCASSNPRGQETQYFGPGTRLLVL.

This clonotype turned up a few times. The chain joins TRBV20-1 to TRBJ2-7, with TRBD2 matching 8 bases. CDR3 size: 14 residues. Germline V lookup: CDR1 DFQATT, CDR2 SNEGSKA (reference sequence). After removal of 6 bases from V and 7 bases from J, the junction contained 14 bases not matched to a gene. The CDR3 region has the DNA TGCAGTGCCTTCGGGGGGGGGGCCCCAGGGGAGCAGTACTTC. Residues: CSAFGGGAPGEQYF.

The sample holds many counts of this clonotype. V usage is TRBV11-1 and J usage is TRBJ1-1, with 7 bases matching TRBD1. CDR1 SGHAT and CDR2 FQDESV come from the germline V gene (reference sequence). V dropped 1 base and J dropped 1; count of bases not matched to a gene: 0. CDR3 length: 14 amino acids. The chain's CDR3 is CASSLGQGNTEAFF. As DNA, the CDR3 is TGTGCCAGCAGCTTAGGACAGGGGAACACTGAAGCTTTCTTT.

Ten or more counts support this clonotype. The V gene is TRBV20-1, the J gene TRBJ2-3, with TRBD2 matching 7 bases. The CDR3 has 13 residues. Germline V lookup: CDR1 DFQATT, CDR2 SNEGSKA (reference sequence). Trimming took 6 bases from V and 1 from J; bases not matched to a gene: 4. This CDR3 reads CSADGLGTDTQYF. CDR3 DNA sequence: TGCAGTGCCGATGGACTAGGCACAGATACGCAGTATTTT.

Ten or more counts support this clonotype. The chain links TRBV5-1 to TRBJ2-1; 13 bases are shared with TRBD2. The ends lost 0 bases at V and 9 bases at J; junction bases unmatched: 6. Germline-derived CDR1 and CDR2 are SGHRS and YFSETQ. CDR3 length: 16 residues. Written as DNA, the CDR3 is TGCGCCAGCAGCTTGGGAGGACTAGCGGGAGTGGGTGAGCAGTTCTTC. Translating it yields CASSLGGLAGVGEQFF.

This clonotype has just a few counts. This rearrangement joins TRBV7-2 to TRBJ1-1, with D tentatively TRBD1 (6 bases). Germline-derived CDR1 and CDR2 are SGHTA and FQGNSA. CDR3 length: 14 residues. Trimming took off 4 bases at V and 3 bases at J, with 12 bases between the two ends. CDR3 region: CASSYTGFYTEAFF. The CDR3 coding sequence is TGTGCCAGCAGCTACACAGGGTTTTACACTGAAGCTTTCTTT. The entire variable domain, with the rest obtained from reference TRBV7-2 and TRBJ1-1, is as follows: GAGVSQSPSNKVTEKGKDVELRCDPISGHTALYWYRQSLGQGLEFLIYFQGNSAPDKSGLPSDRFSAERTGGSVSTLTIQRTQQEDSAVYLCASSYTGFYTEAFFGQGTRLTVV.

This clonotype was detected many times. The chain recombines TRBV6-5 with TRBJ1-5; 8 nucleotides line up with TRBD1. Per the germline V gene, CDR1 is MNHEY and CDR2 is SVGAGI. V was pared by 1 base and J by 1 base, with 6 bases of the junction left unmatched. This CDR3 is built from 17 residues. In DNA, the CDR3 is TGTGCCAGCAGTTACTTTCGAGGGGACAGGAGCAATCAGCCCCAGCATTTT. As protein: CASSYFRGDRSNQPQHF.

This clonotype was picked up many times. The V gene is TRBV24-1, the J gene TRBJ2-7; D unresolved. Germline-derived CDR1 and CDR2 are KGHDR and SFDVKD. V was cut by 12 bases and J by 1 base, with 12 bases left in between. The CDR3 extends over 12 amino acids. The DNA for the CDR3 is TGTGCCGCTGGCGACGGTTCCTACGAGCAGTACTTC. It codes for CAAGDGSYEQYF.

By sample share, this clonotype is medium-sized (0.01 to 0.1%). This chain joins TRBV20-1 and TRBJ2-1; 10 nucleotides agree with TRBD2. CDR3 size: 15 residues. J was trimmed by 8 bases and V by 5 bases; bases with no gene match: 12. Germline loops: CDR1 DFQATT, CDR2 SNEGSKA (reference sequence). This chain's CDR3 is CSAGARLAGEDEQFF. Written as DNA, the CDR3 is TGCAGTGCTGGGGCTAGGCTAGCGGGAGAAGATGAGCAGTTCTTC.